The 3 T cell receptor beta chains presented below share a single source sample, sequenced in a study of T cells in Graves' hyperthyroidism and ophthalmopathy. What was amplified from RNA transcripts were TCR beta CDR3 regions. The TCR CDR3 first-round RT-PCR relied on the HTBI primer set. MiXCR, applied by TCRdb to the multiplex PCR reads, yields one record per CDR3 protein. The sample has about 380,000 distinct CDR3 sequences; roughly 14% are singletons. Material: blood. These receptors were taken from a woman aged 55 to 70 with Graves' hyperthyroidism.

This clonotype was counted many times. CDR3 DNA sequence: TGTGCCAGCAGTCCCCATGGGGAGTTGGGGTACAATGAGCAGTTCTTC. Residues: CASSPHGELGYNEQFF. J is TRBJ2-1 and V is TRBV12-3 or TRBV12-4; tentative D call: TRBD2 (5 bases). The CDR3 covers 16 residues. The V gene lost 5 bases and the J gene lost 4 bases, with 18 bases spanning the gap.

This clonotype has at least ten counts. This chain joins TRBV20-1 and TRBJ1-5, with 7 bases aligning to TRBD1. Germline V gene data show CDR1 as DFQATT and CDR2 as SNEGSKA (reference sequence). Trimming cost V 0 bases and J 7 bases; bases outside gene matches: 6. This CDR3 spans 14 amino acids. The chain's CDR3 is CSAREAPGGQPQHF. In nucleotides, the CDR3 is TGCAGTGCTAGAGAGGCGCCAGGGGGACAGCCCCAGCATTTT.

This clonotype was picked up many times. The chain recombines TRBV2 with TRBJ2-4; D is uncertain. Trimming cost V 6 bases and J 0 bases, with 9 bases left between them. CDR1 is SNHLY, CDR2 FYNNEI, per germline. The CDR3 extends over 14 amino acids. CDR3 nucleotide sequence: TGTGCCAGCAGGGGCCTAGAAGCCAAAAACATTCAGTACTTC. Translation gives CASRGLEAKNIQYF.